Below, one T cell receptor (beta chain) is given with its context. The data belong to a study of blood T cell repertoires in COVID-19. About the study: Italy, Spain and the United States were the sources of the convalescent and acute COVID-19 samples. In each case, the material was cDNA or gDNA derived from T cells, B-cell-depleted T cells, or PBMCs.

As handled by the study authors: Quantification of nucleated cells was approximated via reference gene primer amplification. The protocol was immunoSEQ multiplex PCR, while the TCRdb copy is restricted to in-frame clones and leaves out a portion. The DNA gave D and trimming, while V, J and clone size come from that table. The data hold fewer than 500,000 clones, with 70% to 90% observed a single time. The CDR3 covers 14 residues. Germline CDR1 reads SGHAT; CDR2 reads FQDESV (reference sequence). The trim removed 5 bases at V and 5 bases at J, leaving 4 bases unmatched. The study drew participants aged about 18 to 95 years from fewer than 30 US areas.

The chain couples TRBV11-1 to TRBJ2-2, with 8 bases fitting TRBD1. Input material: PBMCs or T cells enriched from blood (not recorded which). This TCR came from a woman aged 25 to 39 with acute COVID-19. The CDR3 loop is CASSTDRVTGELFF. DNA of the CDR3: TGTGCCAGCAGCACGGACAGGGTGACCGGGGAGCTGTTTTTT.